A single T cell receptor (beta chain) is shown here with its context. The data belong to a study of blood T cell repertoires in COVID-19. Trimming stripped 3 bases from V and 0 bases from J, with 14 bases between. The CDR3 runs 16 residues. Germline CDR1 SGHVS, CDR2 FQNEAQ. Sequenced by immunoSEQ multiplex PCR; TCRdb stores in-frame clones only, minus some. The sample shows hundreds of thousands of clones, 75% to 90% of them seen only once. V gene TRBV7-8 combines with J gene TRBJ1-2; unclear D gene. Specimen: PBMCs or T cells enriched from blood (not recorded which). The sequence was obtained from a man younger than 35 who had recovered from COVID-19. The CDR3 is CASSFTRLAPNYGYTF. CDR3 nucleotides: TGTGCCAGCAGCTTTACCCGACTAGCCCCTAACTATGGCTACACCTTC.